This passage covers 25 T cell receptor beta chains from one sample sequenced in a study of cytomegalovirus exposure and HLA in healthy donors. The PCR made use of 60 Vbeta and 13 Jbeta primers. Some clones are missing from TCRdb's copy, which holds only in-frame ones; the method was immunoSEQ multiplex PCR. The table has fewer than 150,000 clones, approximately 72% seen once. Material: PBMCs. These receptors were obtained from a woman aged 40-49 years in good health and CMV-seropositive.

The CDR3 spells CASRDSSEAFF. As DNA, the CDR3 is TGTGCCAGTCGGGACAGCAGTGAAGCTTTCTTT. The rearrangement links TRBV19 to TRBJ1-1; 7 positions match TRBD1. J was trimmed by 7 bases and V by 8 bases; bases with no gene match: 4. CDR1 LNHDA and CDR2 SQIVND come from the germline V gene (reference sequence). The CDR3 totals 11 residues.

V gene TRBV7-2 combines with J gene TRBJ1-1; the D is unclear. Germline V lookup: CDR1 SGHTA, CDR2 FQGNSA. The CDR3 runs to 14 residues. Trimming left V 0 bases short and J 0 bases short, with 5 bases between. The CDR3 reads CASSLATVNTEAFF. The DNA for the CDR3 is TGTGCCAGCAGCTTAGCTACAGTGAACACTGAAGCTTTCTTT.

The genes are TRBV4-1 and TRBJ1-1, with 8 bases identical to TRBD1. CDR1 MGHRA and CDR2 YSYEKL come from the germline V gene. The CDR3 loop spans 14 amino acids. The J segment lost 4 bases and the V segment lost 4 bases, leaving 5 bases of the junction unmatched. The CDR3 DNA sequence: TGCGCCAGCAGCCGGTTCGGACAGGGCACTGAAGCTTTCTTT. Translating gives CASSRFGQGTEAFF.

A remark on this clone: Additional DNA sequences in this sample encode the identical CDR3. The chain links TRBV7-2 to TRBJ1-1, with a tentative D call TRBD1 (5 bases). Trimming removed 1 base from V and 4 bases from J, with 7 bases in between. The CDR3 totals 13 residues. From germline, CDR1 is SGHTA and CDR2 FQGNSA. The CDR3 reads CASSLDRGTEAFF. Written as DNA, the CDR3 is TGTGCCAGCAGCTTAGATAGGGGCACTGAAGCTTTCTTT.

CDR3 bases: TGTGCCAGCAGCCCAGACCCAGGGGGCTACACTGAAGCTTTCTTT. Translating it yields CASSPDPGGYTEAFF. V is TRBV7-8 and J is TRBJ1-1; 8 bases fit TRBD1. Trimming took 5 bases from V and 3 from J; bases not matched to a gene: 8. Germline values: CDR1 SGHVS, CDR2 FQNEAQ. The CDR3 is 15 residues long.

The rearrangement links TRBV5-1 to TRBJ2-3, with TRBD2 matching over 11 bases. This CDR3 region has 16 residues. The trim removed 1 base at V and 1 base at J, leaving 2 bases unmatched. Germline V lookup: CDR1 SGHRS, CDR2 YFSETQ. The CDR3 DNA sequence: TGCGCCAGCAGCTTGCCTAGCGGGGGGCGCACAGATACGCAGTATTTT. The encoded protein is CASSLPSGGRTDTQYF.

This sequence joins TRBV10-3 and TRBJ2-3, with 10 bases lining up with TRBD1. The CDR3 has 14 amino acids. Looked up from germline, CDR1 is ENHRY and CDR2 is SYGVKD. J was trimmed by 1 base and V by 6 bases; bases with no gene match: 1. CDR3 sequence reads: CAISGTGGTDTQYF. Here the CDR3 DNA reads TGTGCCATCAGCGGGACAGGGGGCACAGATACGCAGTATTTT.

CDR3 sequence reads: CAISEVRGSYTF. CDR3 nucleotides: TGTGCCATCAGTGAGGTTAGGGGAAGCTACACCTTC. The V gene is TRBV10-3, the J gene TRBJ1-2; TRBD1 is a possible D gene (5 bases). Germline assignment: CDR1 ENHRY and CDR2 SYGVKD. The CDR3 has 12 amino acids. Trimming stripped 2 bases from V and 9 bases from J, with 10 bases between.

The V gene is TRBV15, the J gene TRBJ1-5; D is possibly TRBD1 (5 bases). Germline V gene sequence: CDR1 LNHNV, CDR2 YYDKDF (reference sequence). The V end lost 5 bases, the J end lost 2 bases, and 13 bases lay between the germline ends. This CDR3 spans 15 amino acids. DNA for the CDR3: TGTGCCACCAGCCGGGGCGGGGAGGGCAATCAGCCCCAGCATTTT. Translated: CATSRGGEGNQPQHF.

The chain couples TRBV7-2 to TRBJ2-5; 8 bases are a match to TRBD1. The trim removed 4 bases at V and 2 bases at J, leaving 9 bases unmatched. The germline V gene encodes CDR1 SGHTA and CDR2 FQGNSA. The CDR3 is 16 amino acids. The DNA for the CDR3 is TGTGCCAGCAGCTCCAGGGGGCCAATAATTCAAGAGACCCAGTACTTC. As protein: CASSSRGPIIQETQYF.

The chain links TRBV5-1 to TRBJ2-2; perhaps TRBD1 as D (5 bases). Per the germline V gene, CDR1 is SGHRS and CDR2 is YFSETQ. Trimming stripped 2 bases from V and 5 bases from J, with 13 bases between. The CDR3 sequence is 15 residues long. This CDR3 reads CASSFAAGLTGELFF. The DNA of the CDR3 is TGCGCCAGCAGCTTCGCGGCAGGGCTGACCGGGGAGCTGTTTTTT.

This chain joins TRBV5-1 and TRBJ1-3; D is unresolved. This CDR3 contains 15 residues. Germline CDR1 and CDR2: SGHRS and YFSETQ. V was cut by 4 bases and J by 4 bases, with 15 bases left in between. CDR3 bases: TGCGCCAGCAGCGCCTCCCCTTCAAGCGGAAACACCATATATTTT. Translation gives CASSASPSSGNTIYF.

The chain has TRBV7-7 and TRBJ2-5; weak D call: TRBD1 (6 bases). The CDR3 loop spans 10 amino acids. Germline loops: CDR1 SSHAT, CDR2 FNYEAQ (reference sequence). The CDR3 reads CAILEGAQYF. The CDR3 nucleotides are TGTGCTATCCTAGAGGGGGCCCAGTACTTC.

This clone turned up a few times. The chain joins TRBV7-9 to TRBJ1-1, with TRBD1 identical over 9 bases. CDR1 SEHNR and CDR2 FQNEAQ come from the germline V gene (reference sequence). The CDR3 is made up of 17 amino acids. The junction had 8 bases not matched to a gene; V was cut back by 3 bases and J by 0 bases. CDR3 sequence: CASSFNPGQGVNTEAFF. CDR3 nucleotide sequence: TGTGCCAGCAGCTTCAACCCGGGACAGGGAGTGAACACTGAAGCTTTCTTT.

This CDR3 is CASSQESLDTQYF. CDR3 in DNA: TGCGCCAGCAGCCAAGAGTCTCTCGATACGCAGTATTTT. The chain is built from TRBV4-3 and TRBJ2-3; the D is unclear. Germline V gene lookup returns CDR1 LGHNA and CDR2 YSLEER. The V end lost 0 bases, the J end lost 6 bases, and 7 bases lay between the germline ends. The CDR3 length is 13 residues.

CDR3 residues: CASSGDRLNSPLHF. The DNA for the CDR3 is TGTGCCAGCAGTGGGGACAGACTGAATTCACCCCTCCACTTT. This sequence joins TRBV2 and TRBJ1-6, with 7 nucleotides matching TRBD1. The V segment lost 4 bases and the J segment 7 bases; nucleotides outside the gene matches: 4. Germline values: CDR1 SNHLY, CDR2 FYNNEI. The CDR3 totals 14 residues.

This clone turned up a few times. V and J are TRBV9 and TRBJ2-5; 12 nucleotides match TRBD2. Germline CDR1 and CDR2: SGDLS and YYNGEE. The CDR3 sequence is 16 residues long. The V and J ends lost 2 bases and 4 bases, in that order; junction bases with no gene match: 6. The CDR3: CASSVGLTSGGETQYF. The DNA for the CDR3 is TGTGCCAGCAGCGTCGGTTTGACTAGCGGGGGAGAGACCCAGTACTTC.

The CDR3 reads CASSTRNSGETQYF. CDR3 nucleotides: TGTGCCAGCAGCACCCGGAATAGCGGAGAGACCCAGTACTTC. The chain carries TRBV11-1 and TRBJ2-5; tentative D call: TRBD2 (6 bases). Trimming stripped 5 bases from V and 4 bases from J, with 14 bases between. This CDR3 is built from 14 residues. Germline CDR1 and CDR2: SGHAT and FQDESV (reference sequence).

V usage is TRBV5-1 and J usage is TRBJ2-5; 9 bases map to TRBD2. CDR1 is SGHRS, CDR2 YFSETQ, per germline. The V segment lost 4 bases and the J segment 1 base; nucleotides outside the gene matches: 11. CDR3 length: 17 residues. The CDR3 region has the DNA TGCGCCAGCAGCCCCGGAGAGCGGGGGGCCTTCCAAGAGACCCAGTACTTC. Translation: CASSPGERGAFQETQYF.

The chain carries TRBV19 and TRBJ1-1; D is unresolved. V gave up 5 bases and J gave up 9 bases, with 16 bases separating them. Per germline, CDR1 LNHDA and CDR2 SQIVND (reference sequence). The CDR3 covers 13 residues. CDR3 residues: CASSAQLDTQAFF. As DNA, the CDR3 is TGTGCCAGTAGTGCACAGTTGGATACTCAAGCTTTCTTT.

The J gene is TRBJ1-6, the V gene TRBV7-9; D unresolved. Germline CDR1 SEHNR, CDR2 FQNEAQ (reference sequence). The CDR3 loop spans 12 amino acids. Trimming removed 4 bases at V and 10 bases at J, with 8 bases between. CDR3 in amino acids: CASSSSSSPLHF. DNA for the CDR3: TGTGCCAGCAGCTCGTCGAGCTCACCCCTCCACTTT.

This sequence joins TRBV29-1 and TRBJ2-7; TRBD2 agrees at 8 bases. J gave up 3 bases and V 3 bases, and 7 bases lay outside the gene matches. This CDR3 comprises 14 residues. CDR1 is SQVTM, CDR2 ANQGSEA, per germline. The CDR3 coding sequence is TGCAGCGTTGATGGTTCGGCGGGAGGCTACGAGCAGTACTTC. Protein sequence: CSVDGSAGGYEQYF.

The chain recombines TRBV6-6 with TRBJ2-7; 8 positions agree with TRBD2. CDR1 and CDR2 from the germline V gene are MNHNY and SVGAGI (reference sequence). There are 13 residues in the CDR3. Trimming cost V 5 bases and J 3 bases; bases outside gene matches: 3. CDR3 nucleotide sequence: TGTGCCAGCAGTGGAGCGGGGGACTACGAGCAGTACTTC. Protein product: CASSGAGDYEQYF.

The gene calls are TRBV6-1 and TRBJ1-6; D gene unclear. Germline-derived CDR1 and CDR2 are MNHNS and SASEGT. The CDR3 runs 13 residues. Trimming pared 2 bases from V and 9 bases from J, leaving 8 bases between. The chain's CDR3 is CASSESRISPLHF. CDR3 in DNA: TGTGCCAGCAGTGAATCCAGGATTTCACCCCTCCACTTT.

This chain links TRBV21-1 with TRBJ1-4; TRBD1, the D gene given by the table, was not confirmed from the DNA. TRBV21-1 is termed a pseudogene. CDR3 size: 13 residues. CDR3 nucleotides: TGTGCCATGCCTGGACAGTTTAATGAAAAACTGTTTTTT. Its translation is CAMPGQFNEKLFF.